Sequencing of this T cell receptor (beta chain) was carried out in a study of blood T cell repertoires in COVID-19. For the study at large: Samples came from the United States, Italy and Spain, spanning acute and convalescent COVID-19.

In the source study's methods: Amplification of reference gene primers was used by the study to estimate nucleated cell counts. Assay: immunoSEQ multiplex PCR; the TCRdb copy retains only in-frame clones and omits some. V, J and clone size are those of that table, while D and trimming were read from the DNA. This sample has 70,000 to 85,000 clones, with about four fifths found just once. The clonotype was recovered from a human donor in a cohort sampled during active COVID-19. The sequenced sample was peripheral blood.

In DNA form, the CDR3 reads TGTGCCAGCAGCTTGCTGGGACAGAGCTCCTACAATGAGCAGTTCTTC. Amino acid sequence: CASSLLGQSSYNEQFF. The V and J genes are TRBV5-6 and TRBJ2-1, with 7 bases fitting TRBD1. Unmatched junction bases numbered 4, after V lost 1 base and J lost 0 bases. CDR3 length equals 16 residues. Germline V CDR1 and CDR2: SGHDT, YYEEEE.